Each of the 10 T cell receptor beta chains below was sequenced from the same sample in a study of response to subunit inactivated influenza vaccine. TCRdb ran MiXCR on the RT-PCR reads and lists one entry per CDR3 protein. The top ten clones hold 9.5% to 13% of a sample with approximately 310,000 distinct CDR3 sequences, less than 25% of them seen once. This sample comprised PBMCs from blood, obtained approximately 20 months after vaccination. These receptors came from a man between 50 and 70 years old who received an inactivated influenza vaccine.

This rearrangement joins TRBV18 to TRBJ2-3; unclear D gene. The germline CDR1 and CDR2 sequences are KGHSH and LQKENI. CDR3 length equals 13 residues. Trimming stripped 6 bases from V and 2 bases from J, with 9 bases between. This CDR3 reads CASSGLNTDTQYF. The CDR3 bases are TGTGCCAGCTCTGGCCTGAACACAGATACGCAGTATTTT.

The rearrangement links TRBV2 to TRBJ2-1; TRBD2 matches 9 bases. V gave up 8 bases and J gave up 4 bases; unmatched junction bases: 6. CDR1 and CDR2 from the germline V gene are SNHLY and FYNNEI. The CDR3 has 14 residues. CDR3 nucleotide sequence: TGTGCCAGCGGTGGGACTAGCAAATACAATGAGCAGTTCTTC. Translated, it gives CASGGTSKYNEQFF.

This clonotype has a handful of counts. The chain is built from TRBV12-3 or TRBV12-4 and TRBJ2-3, with TRBD2 matching 7 bases. The junction had 15 bases not matched to a gene; V was cut back by 9 bases and J by 0 bases. This CDR3 comprises 17 residues. CDR3 nucleotides: TGTGCCAGTACATTTAGCGGGCGTCGAACTAGCACAGATACGCAGTATTTT. This codes for CASTFSGRRTSTDTQYF.

The sample holds a few counts of this clonotype. The CDR3 loop reads CASSQSLARQRGAYEQYF. CDR3 nucleotides: TGCGCCAGCAGCCAATCCTTAGCCCGACAGCGGGGAGCCTACGAGCAGTACTTC. This rearrangement joins TRBV4-1 to TRBJ2-7; 7 positions match TRBD2. J was trimmed by 2 bases and V by 2 bases; bases with no gene match: 15. The germline V gene encodes CDR1 MGHRA and CDR2 YSYEKL. The CDR3 consists of 18 residues.

Only a few counts were recorded for this clonotype. This chain links TRBV27 with TRBJ1-2, with TRBD1 as a possible D gene (5 bases). The CDR3 has 15 amino acids. Per the germline V gene, CDR1 is MNHEY and CDR2 is SMNVEV (reference sequence). Trimming took off 5 bases at V and 0 bases at J, with 13 bases between the two ends. The CDR3 sequence: CASSIRDGPNYGYTF. The CDR3 region has the DNA TGTGCCAGCAGTATCCGGGACGGGCCTAACTATGGCTACACCTTC.

The V call is TRBV12-3 or TRBV12-4, the J call TRBJ2-7; maybe TRBD2 (5 bases). The V end lost 5 bases, the J end lost 6 bases, and 14 bases lay between the germline ends. CDR3 size: 13 residues. CDR3 protein: CASSLSVGREQYF. CDR3 sequence (DNA): TGTGCCAGCAGTCTTAGCGTAGGTCGCGAGCAGTACTTC.

At least ten counts were recorded for this clonotype. The chain links TRBV7-2 to TRBJ1-6; D gene unclear. V was cut by 5 bases and J by 4 bases, with 15 bases left in between. The CDR3 spans 16 residues. The germline V gene has CDR1 SGHTA and CDR2 FQGNSA. In nucleotides, the CDR3 is TGTGCCAGCAGCACCCTAGCCAGGCGGTATAATTCACCCCTCCACTTT. It translates to CASSTLARRYNSPLHF.

The chain uses TRBV6-5 and TRBJ1-1; no firm D call. Germline CDR1 MNHEY, CDR2 SVGAGI. Trimming stripped 8 bases from V and 1 base from J, with 11 bases between. The CDR3 runs 13 residues. DNA of the CDR3: TGTGCCAGCCTTTACCTGGGGAACACTGAAGCTTTCTTT. This translates into CASLYLGNTEAFF.

The chain couples TRBV28 to TRBJ2-6; TRBD2 matches at 8 bases. Germline V gives CDR1 MDHEN, CDR2 SYDVKM. The ends lost 7 bases at V and 5 bases at J; junction bases unmatched: 4. This CDR3 is built from 14 residues. The CDR3 loop is CASTPGGRANVLTF. DNA of the CDR3: TGTGCCAGCACTCCGGGGGGGAGGGCCAACGTCCTGACTTTC.

V and J are TRBV18 and TRBJ1-5; D ambiguous. Germline loops: CDR1 KGHSH, CDR2 LQKENI. This CDR3 is built from 15 residues. Trimming removed 2 bases from V and 0 bases from J, with 8 bases in between. CDR3 coding DNA: TGTGCCAGCTCACCAGCCAGCACTAGCAATCAGCCCCAGCATTTT. Protein: CASSPASTSNQPQHF.